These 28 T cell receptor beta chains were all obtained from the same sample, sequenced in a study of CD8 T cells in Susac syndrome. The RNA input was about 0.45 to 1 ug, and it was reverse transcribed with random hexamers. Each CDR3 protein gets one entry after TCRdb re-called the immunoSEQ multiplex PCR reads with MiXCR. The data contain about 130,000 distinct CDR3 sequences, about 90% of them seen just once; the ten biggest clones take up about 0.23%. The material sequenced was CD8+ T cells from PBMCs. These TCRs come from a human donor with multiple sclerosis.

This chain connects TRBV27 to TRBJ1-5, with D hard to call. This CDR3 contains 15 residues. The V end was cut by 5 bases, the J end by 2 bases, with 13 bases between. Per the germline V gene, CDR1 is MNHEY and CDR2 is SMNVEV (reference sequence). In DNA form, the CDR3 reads TGTGCCAGCAGTCCCCTCGCGGCAGGCAATCAGCCCCAGCATTTT. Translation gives CASSPLAAGNQPQHF.

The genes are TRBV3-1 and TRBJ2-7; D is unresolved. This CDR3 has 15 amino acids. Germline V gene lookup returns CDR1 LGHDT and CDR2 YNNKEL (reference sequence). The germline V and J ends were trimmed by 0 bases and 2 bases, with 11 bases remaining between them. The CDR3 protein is CASSQEGTYPYEQYF. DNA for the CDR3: TGTGCCAGCAGCCAAGAAGGAACTTACCCCTACGAGCAGTACTTC.

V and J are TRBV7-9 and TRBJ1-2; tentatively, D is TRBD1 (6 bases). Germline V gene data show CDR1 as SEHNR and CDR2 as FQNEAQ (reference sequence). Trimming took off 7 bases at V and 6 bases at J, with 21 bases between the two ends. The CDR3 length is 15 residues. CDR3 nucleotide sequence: TGTGCCAGCAACCTAAAGGCAGGGGAGGTCGATGGCTACACCTTC. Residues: CASNLKAGEVDGYTF.

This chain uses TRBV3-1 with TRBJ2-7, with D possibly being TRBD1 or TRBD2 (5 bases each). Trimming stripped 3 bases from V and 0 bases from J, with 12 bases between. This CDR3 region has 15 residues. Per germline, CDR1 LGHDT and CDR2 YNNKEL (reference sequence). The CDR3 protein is CASSQQGVFSYEQYF. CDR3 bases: TGTGCCAGCAGCCAGCAGGGAGTATTCTCCTACGAGCAGTACTTC.

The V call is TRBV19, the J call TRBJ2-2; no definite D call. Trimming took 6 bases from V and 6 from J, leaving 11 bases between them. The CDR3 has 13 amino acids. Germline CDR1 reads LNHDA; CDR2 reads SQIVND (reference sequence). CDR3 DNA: TGTGCCAGTAGCTCCCCGGGTCCCGGGGAGCTGTTTTTT. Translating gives CASSSPGPGELFF.

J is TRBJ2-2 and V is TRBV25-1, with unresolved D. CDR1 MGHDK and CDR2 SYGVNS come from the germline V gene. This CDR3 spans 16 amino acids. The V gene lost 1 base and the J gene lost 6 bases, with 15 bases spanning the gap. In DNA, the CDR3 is TGTGCCAGCAGTGAATTTGGGTCGAAGTCTTCCGGGGAGCTGTTTTTT. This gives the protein CASSEFGSKSSGELFF.

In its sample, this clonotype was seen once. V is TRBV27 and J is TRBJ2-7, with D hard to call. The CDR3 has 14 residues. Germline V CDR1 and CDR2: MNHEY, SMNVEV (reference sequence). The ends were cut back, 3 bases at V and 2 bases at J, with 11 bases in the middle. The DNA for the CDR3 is TGTGCCAGCAGTTTGGGCGTCTATACCTACGAGCAGTACTTC. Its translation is CASSLGVYTYEQYF.

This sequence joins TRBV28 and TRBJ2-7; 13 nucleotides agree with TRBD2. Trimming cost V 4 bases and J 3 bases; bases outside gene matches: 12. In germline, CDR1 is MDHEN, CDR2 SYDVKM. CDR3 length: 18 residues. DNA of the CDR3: TGTGCCAGCAGTTCCCTCTCTACTAGCGGGAGGGGCTACTACGAGCAGTACTTC. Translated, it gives CASSSLSTSGRGYYEQYF.

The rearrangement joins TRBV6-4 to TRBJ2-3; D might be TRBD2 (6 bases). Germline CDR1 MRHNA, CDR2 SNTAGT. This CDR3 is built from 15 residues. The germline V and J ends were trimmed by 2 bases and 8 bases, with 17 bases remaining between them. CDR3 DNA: TGTGCCAGCAGTGACCGAGGAGGGGAAGGAGGTACGCAGTATTTT. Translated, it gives CASSDRGGEGGTQYF.

The CDR3, as DNA: TGTGCCAGCAGCTTGGAACAATCGGGCACTGAAGCTTTCTTT. This encodes CASSLEQSGTEAFF. The genes are TRBV7-9 and TRBJ1-1, with D unresolved. The CDR3 is 14 residues long. Germline CDR1 SEHNR, CDR2 FQNEAQ (reference sequence). V was clipped by 3 bases and J by 4 bases, with 12 bases between them.

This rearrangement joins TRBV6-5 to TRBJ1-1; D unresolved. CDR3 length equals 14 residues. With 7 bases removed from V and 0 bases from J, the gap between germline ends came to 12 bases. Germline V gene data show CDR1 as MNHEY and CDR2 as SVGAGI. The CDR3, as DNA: TGTGCCAGCACAACGGACGGATTGAACACTGAAGCTTTCTTT. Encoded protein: CASTTDGLNTEAFF.

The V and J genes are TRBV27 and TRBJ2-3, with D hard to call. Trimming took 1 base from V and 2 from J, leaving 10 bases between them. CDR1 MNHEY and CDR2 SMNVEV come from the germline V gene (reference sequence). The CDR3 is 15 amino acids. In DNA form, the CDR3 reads TGTGCCAGCAGTTTATATCCCACCCTCACAGATACGCAGTATTTT. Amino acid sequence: CASSLYPTLTDTQYF.

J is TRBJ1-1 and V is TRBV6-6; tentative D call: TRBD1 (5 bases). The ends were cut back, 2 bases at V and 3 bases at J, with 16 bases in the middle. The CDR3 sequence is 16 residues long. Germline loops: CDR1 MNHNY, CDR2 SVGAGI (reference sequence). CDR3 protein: CASSYPWSPGDTEAFF. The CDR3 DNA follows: TGTGCCAGCAGTTACCCCTGGAGCCCGGGGGACACTGAAGCTTTCTTT.

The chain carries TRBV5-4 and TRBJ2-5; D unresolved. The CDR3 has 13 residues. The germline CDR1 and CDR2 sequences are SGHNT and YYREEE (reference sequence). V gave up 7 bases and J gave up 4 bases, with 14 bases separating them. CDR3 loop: CASSEPGGETQYF. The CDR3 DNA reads TGTGCCAGCTCCGAGCCGGGCGGAGAGACCCAGTACTTC.

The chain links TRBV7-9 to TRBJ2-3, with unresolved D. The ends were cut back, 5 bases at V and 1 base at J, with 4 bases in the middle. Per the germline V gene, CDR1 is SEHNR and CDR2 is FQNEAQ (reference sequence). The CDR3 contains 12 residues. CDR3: CASSGGTDTQYF. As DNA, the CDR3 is TGTGCCAGCAGCGGGGGCACAGATACGCAGTATTTT.

The CDR3 region is CASSPRDYPLSYEQYF. CDR3 nucleotides: TGCGCCAGCAGCCCCCGGGACTATCCCCTCTCCTACGAGCAGTACTTC. This chain connects TRBV4-3 to TRBJ2-7; TRBD2 aligns across 7 bases. The CDR3 consists of 16 residues. J lost 0 bases, V lost 4 bases, and 9 bases had no gene match. The germline gives CDR1 LGHNA, CDR2 YSLEER.

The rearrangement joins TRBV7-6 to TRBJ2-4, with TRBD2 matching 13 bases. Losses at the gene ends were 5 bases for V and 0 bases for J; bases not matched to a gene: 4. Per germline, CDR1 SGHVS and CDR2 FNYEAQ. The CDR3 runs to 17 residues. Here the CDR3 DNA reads TGTGCCAGCAGCCTCGGACTAGCGGGGGAAGCCAAAAACATTCAGTACTTC. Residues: CASSLGLAGEAKNIQYF.

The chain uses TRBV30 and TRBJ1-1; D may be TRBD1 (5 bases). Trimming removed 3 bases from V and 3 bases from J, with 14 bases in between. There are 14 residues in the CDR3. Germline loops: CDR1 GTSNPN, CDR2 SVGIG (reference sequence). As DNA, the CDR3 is TGTGCCTGGAGGCCTCGGGACTCATACACTGAAGCTTTCTTT. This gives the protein CAWRPRDSYTEAFF.

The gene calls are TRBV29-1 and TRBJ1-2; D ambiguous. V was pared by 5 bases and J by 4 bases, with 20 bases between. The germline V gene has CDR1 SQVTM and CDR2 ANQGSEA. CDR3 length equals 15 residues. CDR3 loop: CSVSSSNYGPYGYTF. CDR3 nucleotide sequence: TGCAGCGTTAGTTCCAGCAACTACGGACCCTATGGCTACACCTTC. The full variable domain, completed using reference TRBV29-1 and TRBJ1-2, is SAVISQKPSRDICQRGTSLTIQCQVDSQVTMMFWYRQQPGQSLTLIATANQGSEATYESGFVIDKFPISRPNLTFSTLTVSNMSPEDSSIYLCSVSSSNYGPYGYTFGSGTRLTVV.

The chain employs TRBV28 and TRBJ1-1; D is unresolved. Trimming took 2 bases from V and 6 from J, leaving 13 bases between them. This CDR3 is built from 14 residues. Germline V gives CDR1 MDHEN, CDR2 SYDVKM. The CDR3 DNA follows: TGTGCCAGCAGTTTAACGGGAGATTACTCTGAAGCTTTCTTT. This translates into CASSLTGDYSEAFF.

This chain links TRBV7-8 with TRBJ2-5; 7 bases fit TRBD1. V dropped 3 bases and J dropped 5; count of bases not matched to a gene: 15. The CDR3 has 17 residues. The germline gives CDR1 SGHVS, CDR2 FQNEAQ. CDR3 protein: CASSLKTGLPVRETQYF. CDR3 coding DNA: TGTGCCAGCAGCTTGAAGACAGGGCTTCCCGTGCGGGAGACCCAGTACTTC.

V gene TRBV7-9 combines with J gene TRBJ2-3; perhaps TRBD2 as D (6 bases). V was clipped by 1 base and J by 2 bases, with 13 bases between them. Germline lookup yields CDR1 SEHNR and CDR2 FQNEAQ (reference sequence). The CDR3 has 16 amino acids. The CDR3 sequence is CASSLEVAAPTDTQYF. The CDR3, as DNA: TGTGCCAGCAGCTTAGAGGTAGCGGCCCCCACAGATACGCAGTATTTT.

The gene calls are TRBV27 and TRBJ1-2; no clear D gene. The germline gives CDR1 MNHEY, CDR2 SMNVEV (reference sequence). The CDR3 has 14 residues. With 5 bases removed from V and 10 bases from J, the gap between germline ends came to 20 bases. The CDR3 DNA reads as TGTGCCAGCAGTACCGACCGGTCGGGCCAGGACTACACCTTC. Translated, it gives CASSTDRSGQDYTF.

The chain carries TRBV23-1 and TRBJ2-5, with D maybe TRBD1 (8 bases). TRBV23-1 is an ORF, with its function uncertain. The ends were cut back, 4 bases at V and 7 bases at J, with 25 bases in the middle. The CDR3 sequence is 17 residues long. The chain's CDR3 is CASSRGVRGTGWGTQYF. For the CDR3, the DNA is TGCGCCAGCAGTCGCGGAGTGCGGGGGACAGGTTGGGGGACCCAGTACTTC.

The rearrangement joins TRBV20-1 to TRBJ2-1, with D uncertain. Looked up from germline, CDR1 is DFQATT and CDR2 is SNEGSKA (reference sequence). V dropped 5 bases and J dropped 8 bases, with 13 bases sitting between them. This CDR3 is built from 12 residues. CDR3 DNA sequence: TGCAGTGCTCATAGGGTTGGCGATGAGCAGTTCTTC. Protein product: CSAHRVGDEQFF.

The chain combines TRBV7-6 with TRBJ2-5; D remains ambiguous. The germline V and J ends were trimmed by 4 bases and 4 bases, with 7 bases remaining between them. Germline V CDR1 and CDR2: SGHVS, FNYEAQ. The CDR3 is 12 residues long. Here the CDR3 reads CASSSTGETQYF. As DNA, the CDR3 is TGTGCCAGCAGCTCCACCGGAGAGACCCAGTACTTC.

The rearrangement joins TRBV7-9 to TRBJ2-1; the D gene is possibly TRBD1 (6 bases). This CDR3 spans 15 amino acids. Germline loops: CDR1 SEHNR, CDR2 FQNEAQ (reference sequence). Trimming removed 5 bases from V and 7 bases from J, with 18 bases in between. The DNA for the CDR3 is TGTGCCAGCAGCCAAAACAAGGGGGTTAAAAATGAGCAGTTCTTC. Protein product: CASSQNKGVKNEQFF.

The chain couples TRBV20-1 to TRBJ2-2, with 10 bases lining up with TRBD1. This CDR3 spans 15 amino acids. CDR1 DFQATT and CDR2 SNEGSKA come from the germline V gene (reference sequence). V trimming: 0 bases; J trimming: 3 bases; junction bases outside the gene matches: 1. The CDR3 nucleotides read TGCAGTGCTAGAGATGGGACAGGGGACACCGGGGAGCTGTTTTTT. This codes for CSARDGTGDTGELFF.